The 14 T cell receptor beta chains below were found in one sample sequenced in a study of OX40 agonist ivuxolimab in advanced cancers. Profiling relied on immunoSEQ multiplex PCR, and the TCRdb table lists in-frame clones only, not all of them. The sample has some 70,000 clones; about 85% are singletons. The sample was CD4+ or CD8+ T cells sorted from blood, taken in a trial of the OX40 agonist ivuxolimab. The receptors derive from an adult with an advanced solid tumor such as melanoma, head and neck, liver or kidney cancer.

A word on this clone: This CDR3 is also generated by other DNA sequences in the sample. This chain joins TRBV2 and TRBJ2-5; TRBD1 might be the D (6 bases). The CDR3 length is 13 residues. The germline CDR1 and CDR2 sequences are SNHLY and FYNNEI. Trimming removed 6 bases at V and 2 bases at J, with 10 bases between. The CDR3 nucleotides are TGTGCCAGCAGCCAGGGGCGACAAGAGACCCAGTACTTC. Translating it yields CASSQGRQETQYF.

The J gene is TRBJ1-4, the V gene TRBV20-1; D not certain. Germline assignment: CDR1 DFQATT and CDR2 SNEGSKA (reference sequence). Trimming left V 3 bases short and J 8 bases short, with 7 bases between. The CDR3 totals 11 residues. The CDR3 DNA sequence: TGCAGTGCTAGCCGCGGCGAAAAACTGTTTTTT. Translated, it gives CSASRGEKLFF.

The rearrangement joins TRBV19 to TRBJ1-4; D is perhaps TRBD1 (5 bases). V lost 4 bases and J lost 6, with 18 bases in between. The CDR3 spans 16 residues. The germline V gene encodes CDR1 LNHDA and CDR2 SQIVND (reference sequence). The CDR3 here is CASSKYSGTDDEKLFF. The DNA for the CDR3 is TGTGCCAGTAGTAAATATTCCGGGACGGATGATGAAAAACTGTTTTTT.

The J gene is TRBJ1-6, the V gene TRBV5-4; D not certain. V was pared by 2 bases and J by 6 bases, with 9 bases between. The CDR3 has 14 amino acids. Germline V gene lookup returns CDR1 SGHNT and CDR2 YYREEE (reference sequence). Here the CDR3 reads CASSFRAGNSPLHF. The DNA of the CDR3 is TGTGCCAGCAGCTTTCGGGCGGGTAATTCACCCCTCCACTTT.

V is TRBV11-2 and J is TRBJ1-3; 8 bases agree with TRBD1. The CDR3 is made up of 14 amino acids. In germline, CDR1 is SGHAT, CDR2 FQNNGV. The V and J ends lost 11 bases and 4 bases, in that order; junction bases with no gene match: 10. The CDR3 loop reads CAGGQGAIGNTIYF. CDR3 coding DNA: TGTGCCGGTGGGCAGGGGGCAATAGGAAACACCATATATTTT.

In DNA form, the CDR3 reads TGTGCCAGCAGCTTACGGGACAGGGGGGGCTATGAGCAGTTCTTC. Encoded protein: CASSLRDRGGYEQFF. The chain joins TRBV7-9 to TRBJ2-1, with 11 bases aligning to TRBD1. Per germline, CDR1 SEHNR and CDR2 FQNEAQ (reference sequence). J lost 8 bases, V lost 2 bases, and 5 bases had no gene match. The CDR3 extends over 15 amino acids.

The chain joins TRBV11-2 to TRBJ2-5; 9 nucleotides line up with TRBD2. CDR1 and CDR2 (germline): SGHAT, FQNNGV. CDR3 size: 15 residues. With V trimmed by 5 bases and J by 4 bases, 8 bases remained unmatched. Here the CDR3 reads CASSKERLAVETQYF. In DNA, the CDR3 is TGTGCCAGCAGCAAAGAGAGACTAGCGGTAGAGACCCAGTACTTC.

The rearrangement links TRBV18 to TRBJ2-1; 11 positions match TRBD2. Per the germline V gene, CDR1 is KGHSH and CDR2 is LQKENI. This CDR3 contains 15 residues. Germline trimming cut 3 bases from V and 6 bases from J; bases unmatched to any gene: 4. CDR3 amino acids: CASSPSGREGNEQFF. The CDR3 coding sequence is TGTGCCAGCTCACCTAGCGGGAGGGAGGGCAATGAGCAGTTCTTC.

The chain joins TRBV10-2 to TRBJ2-7; D is possibly TRBD1 (5 bases). The CDR3 covers 18 residues. The germline CDR1 and CDR2 sequences are WSHSY and SAAADI. V lost 1 base and J lost 4, with 23 bases in between. The CDR3 is CASSELTLQVLPRYEQYF. The CDR3 DNA follows: TGCGCCAGCAGTGAGTTGACTTTACAGGTTCTTCCTAGGTACGAGCAGTACTTC.

The rearrangement uses TRBV5-1 and TRBJ2-1, with TRBD2 identical over 8 bases. Trimming took 5 bases from V and 5 from J; bases not matched to a gene: 9. The length of the CDR3 is 15 residues. CDR1 is SGHRS, CDR2 YFSETQ, per germline. Written as DNA, the CDR3 is TGCGCCAGCAGAGGGATAGCGGGGTTACACAATGAGCAGTTCTTC. Protein sequence: CASRGIAGLHNEQFF.

The chain links TRBV14 to TRBJ2-7; 12 bases are shared with TRBD2. V lost 3 bases, J lost 3 bases, and 3 bases stayed unmatched. CDR1 and CDR2 from the germline V gene are SGHDN and FVKESK. This CDR3 spans 15 amino acids. This CDR3 reads CASSQASGRVYEQYF. The CDR3 nucleotides read TGTGCCAGCAGCCAGGCTAGCGGGAGGGTCTACGAGCAGTACTTC.

The chain joins TRBV19 to TRBJ2-7, with 9 bases identical to TRBD1. The CDR3 runs to 13 residues. Germline loops: CDR1 LNHDA, CDR2 SQIVND (reference sequence). V gave up 4 bases and J gave up 4 bases; unmatched junction bases: 2. The CDR3 DNA is TGTGCCAGTAGTAGGGACAGGGCATACGAGCAGTACTTC. This codes for CASSRDRAYEQYF.

The chain is built from TRBV6-5 and TRBJ2-2, with a weak D call TRBD1 (5 bases). There are 15 residues in the CDR3. Between the trimmed V and J ends, which lost 7 bases and 6 bases, there was a span of 18 bases. CDR1 is MNHEY, CDR2 SVGAGI, per germline. The CDR3 sequence is CASTFTPSRAGELFF. The CDR3 bases are TGTGCCAGCACCTTTACTCCGTCCAGGGCCGGGGAGCTGTTTTTT.

The chain recombines TRBV4-1 with TRBJ1-1; D gene ambiguous. V lost 0 bases, J lost 0 bases, and 11 bases lay in between. Germline V gene data show CDR1 as MGHRA and CDR2 as YSYEKL. The CDR3 extends over 16 amino acids. The CDR3 DNA follows: TGCGCCAGCAGCCAAGAAGGGAGACACTTGAACACTGAAGCTTTCTTT. As protein: CASSQEGRHLNTEAFF.